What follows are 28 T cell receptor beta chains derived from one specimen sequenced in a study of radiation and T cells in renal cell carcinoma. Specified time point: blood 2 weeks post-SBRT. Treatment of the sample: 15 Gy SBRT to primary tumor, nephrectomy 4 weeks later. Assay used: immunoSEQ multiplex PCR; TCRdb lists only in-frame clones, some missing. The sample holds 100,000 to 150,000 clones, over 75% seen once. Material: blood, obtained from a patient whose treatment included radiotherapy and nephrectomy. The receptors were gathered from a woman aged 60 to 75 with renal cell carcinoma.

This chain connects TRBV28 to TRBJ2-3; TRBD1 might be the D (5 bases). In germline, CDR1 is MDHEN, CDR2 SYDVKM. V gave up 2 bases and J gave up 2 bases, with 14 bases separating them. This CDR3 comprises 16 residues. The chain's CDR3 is CASSLRGFQNTDTQYF. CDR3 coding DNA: TGTGCCAGCAGTTTAAGGGGCTTCCAAAACACAGATACGCAGTATTTT.

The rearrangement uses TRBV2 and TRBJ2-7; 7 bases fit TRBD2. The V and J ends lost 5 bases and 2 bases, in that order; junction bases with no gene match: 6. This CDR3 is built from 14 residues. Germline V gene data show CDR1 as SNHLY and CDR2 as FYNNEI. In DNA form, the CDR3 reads TGTGCCAGCAGTCAGCGGGAAACCCCCTACGAGCAGTACTTC. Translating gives CASSQRETPYEQYF.

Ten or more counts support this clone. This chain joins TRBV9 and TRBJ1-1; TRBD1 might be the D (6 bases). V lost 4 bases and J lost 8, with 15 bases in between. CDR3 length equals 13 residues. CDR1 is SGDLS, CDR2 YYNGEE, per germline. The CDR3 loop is CASSPGTNREAFF. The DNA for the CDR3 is TGTGCCAGCAGCCCAGGGACAAACAGAGAAGCTTTCTTT.

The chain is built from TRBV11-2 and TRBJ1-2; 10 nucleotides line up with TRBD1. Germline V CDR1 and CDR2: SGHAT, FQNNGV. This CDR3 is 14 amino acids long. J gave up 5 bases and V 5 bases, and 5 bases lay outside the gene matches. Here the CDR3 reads CASSRRTGGYGYTF. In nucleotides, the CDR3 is TGTGCCAGCAGCCGCAGGACAGGGGGATATGGCTACACCTTC.

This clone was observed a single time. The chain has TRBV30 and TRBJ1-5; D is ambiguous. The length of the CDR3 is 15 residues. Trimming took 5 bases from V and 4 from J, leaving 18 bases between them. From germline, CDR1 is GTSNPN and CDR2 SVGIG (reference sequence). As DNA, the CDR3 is TGTGCCTGGGGTCGATTAGGGCGGACTAATCAGCCCCAGCATTTT. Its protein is CAWGRLGRTNQPQHF. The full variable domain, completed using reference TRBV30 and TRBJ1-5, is SQTIHQWPATLVQPVGSPLSLECTVEGTSNPNLYWYRQAAGRGLQLLFYSVGIGQISSEVPQNLSASRPQDRQFILSSKKLLLSDSGFYLCAWGRLGRTNQPQHFGDGTRLSIL.

CDR3 DNA sequence: TGTGCCAGCAAATTGGACAGGAGTGGCTACACCTTC. Amino acids: CASKLDRSGYTF. The chain recombines TRBV2 with TRBJ1-2; 7 nucleotides agree with TRBD1. The ends lost 7 bases at V and 7 bases at J; junction bases unmatched: 6. Looked up from germline, CDR1 is SNHLY and CDR2 is FYNNEI. This CDR3 is built from 12 residues.

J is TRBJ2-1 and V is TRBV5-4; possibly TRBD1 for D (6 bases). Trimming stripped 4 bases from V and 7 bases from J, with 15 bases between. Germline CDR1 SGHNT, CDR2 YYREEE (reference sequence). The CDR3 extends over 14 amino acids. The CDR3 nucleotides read TGTGCCAGCAGCGGGCATACAGGGATTAATGAGCAGTTCTTC. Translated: CASSGHTGINEQFF. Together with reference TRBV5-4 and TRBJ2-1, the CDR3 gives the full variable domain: ETGVTQSPTHLIKTRGQQVTLRCSSQSGHNTVSWYQQALGQGPQFIFQYYREEENGRGNFPPRFSGLQFPNYSSELNVNALELDDSALYLCASSGHTGINEQFFGPGTRLTVL.

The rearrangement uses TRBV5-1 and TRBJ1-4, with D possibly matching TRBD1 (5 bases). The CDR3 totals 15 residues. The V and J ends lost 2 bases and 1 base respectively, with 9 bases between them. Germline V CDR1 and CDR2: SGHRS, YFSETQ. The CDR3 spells CASSLQAGTNEKLFF. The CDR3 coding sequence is TGCGCCAGCAGCTTACAGGCGGGAACTAATGAAAAACTGTTTTTT.

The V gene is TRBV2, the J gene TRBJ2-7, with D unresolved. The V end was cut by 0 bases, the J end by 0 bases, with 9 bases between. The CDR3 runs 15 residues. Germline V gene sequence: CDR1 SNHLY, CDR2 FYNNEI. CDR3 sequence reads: CASSEALQVSYEQYF. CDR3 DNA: TGTGCCAGCAGTGAAGCGCTGCAGGTCTCCTACGAGCAGTACTTC.

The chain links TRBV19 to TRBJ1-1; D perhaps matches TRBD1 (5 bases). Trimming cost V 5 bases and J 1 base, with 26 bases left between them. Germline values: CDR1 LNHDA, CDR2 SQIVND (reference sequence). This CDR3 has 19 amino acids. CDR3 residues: CASSRLTADPTRKNTEAFF. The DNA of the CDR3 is TGTGCCAGTAGTCGGCTGACAGCGGACCCCACCCGAAAGAACACTGAAGCTTTCTTT.

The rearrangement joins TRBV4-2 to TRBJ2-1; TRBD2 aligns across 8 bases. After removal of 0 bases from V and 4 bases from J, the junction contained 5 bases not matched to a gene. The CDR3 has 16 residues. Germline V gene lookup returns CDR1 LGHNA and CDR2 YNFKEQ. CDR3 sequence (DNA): TGTGCCAGCAGCCAAGATTCGCGGGGGGTTTACAATGAGCAGTTCTTC. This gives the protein CASSQDSRGVYNEQFF.

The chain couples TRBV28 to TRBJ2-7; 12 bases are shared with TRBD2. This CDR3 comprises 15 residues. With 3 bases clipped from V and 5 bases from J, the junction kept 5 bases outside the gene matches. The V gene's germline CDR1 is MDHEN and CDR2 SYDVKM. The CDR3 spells CASSFSLAGGNEQYF. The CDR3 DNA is TGTGCCAGCAGTTTCTCTCTAGCGGGGGGGAACGAGCAGTACTTC. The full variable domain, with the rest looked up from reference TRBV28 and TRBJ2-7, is DVKVTQSSRYLVKRTGEKVFLECVQDMDHENMFWYRQDPGLGLRLIYFSYDVKMKEKGDIPEGYSVSREKKERFSLILESASTNQTSMYLCASSFSLAGGNEQYFGPGTRLTVT.

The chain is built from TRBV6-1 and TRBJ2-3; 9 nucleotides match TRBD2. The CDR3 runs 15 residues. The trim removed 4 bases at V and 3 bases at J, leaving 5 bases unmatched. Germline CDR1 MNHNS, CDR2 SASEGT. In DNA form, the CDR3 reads TGTGCCAGCAGTGGTTTTAGCGGGGGAACAGATACGCAGTATTTT. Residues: CASSGFSGGTDTQYF.

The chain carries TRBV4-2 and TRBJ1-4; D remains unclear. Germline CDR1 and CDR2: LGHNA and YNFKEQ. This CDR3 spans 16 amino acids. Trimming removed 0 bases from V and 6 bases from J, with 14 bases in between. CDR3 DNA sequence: TGTGCCAGCAGCCAAGAGGGCTTAACCTTGGATGAAAAACTGTTTTTT. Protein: CASSQEGLTLDEKLFF.

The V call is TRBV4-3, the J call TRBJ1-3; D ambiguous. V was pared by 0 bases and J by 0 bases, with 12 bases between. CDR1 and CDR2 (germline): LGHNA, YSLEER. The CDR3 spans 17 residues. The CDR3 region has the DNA TGCGCCAGCAGCCAAGAAAGGGCAGATCTCTCTGGAAACACCATATATTTT. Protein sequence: CASSQERADLSGNTIYF.

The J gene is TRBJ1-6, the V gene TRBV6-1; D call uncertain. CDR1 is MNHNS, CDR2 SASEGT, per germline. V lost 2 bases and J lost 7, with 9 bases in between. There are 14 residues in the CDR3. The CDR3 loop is CASSEMRVNSPLHF. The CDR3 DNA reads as TGTGCCAGCAGTGAAATGAGAGTAAATTCACCCCTCCACTTT.

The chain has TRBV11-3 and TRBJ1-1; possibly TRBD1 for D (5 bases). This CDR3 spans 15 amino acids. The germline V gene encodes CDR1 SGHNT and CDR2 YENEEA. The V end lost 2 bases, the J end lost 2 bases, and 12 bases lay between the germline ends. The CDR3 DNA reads TGTGCCAGCAGCTTAAACCACCAGGGAAACACTGAAGCTTTCTTT. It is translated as CASSLNHQGNTEAFF.

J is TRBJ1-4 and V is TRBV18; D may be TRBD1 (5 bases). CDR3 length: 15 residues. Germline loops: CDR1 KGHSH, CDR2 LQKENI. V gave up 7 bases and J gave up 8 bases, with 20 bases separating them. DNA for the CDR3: TGTGCCAGCTGTCGACGGCCGGTCCGGGGGGAAAAACTGTTTTTT. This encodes CASCRRPVRGEKLFF.

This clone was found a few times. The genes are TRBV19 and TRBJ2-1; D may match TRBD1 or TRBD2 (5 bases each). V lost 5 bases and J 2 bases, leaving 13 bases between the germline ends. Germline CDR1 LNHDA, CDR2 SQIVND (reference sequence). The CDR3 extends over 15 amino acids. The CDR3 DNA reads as TGTGCCAGTAGTTGGGGGAGAAGCCCCTACAATGAGCAGTTCTTC. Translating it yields CASSWGRSPYNEQFF.

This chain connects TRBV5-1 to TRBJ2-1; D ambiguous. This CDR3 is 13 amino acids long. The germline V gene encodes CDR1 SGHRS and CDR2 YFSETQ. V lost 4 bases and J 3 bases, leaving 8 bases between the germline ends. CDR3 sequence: CASSPDIYNEQFF. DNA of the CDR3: TGCGCCAGCAGCCCGGATATCTACAATGAGCAGTTCTTC.

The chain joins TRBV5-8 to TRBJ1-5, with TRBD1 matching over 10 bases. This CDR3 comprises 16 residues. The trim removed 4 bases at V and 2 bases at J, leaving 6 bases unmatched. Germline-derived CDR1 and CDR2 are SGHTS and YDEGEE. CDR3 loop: CASSRGTGVGNQPQHF. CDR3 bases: TGTGCCAGCAGCCGAGGGACAGGGGTTGGCAATCAGCCCCAGCATTTT.

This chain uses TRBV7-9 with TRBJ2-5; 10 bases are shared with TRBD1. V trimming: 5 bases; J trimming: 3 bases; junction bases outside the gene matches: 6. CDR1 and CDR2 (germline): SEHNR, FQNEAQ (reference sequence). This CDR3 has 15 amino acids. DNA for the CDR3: TGTGCCAGCAGCGTTACCGGGACAGGGGAAGAGACCCAGTACTTC. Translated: CASSVTGTGEETQYF.

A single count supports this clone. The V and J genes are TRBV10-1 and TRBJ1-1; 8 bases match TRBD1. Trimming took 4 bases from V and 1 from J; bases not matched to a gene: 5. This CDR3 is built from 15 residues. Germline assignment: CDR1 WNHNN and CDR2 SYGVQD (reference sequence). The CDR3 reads CASSGPGTGNTEAFF. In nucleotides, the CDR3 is TGCGCCAGCAGTGGGCCCGGGACAGGGAACACTGAAGCTTTCTTT.

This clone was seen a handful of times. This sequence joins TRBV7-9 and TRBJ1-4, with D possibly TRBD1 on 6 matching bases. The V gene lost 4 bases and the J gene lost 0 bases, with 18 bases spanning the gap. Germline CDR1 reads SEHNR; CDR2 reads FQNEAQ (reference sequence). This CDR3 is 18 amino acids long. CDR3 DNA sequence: TGTGCCAGCAGCTACTTTGTTGGGGGCAGAACAACTAATGAAAAACTGTTTTTT. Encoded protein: CASSYFVGGRTTNEKLFF.

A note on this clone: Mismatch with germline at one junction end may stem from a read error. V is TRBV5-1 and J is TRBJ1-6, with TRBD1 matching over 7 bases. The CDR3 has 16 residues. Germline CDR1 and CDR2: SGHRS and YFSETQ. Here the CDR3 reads CTSSLGEGAQNSPLHF. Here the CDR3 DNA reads TGCACCAGCAGCTTGGGAGAGGGGGCTCAGAATTCACCCCTCCACTTT.

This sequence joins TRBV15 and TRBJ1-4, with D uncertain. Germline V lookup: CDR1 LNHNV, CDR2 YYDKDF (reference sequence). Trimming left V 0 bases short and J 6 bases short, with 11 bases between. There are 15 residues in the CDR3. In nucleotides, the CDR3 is TGTGCCACCAGCAGAGATGGGCTTTCTCATGAAAAACTGTTTTTT. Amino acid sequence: CATSRDGLSHEKLFF.

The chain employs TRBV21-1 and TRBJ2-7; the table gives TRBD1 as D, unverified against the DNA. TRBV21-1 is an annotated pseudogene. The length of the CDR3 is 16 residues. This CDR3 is CASRARQGLTPSEQYF. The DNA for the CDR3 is TGTGCCAGCAGAGCAAGACAGGGTCTTACTCCGTCCGAGCAGTACTTC.

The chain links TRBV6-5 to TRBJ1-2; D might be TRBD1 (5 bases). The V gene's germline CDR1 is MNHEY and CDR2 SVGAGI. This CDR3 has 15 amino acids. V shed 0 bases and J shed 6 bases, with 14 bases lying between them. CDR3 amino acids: CASSYSTPGRNGYTF. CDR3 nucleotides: TGTGCCAGCAGTTACTCCACTCCGGGGCGCAATGGCTACACCTTC.